Sample share makes the clone carrying this T cell receptor (beta chain) medium-sized. Its antigen remains unidentified. Constant-region reverse primers amplified full-length variable regions, followed by semi-nested Nested Universal Primer A PCR. TCRdb reprocessed the 5' RACE reads via MiXCR and lists one record per CDR3 protein. The sample gives about 11,000 distinct CDR3 sequences, approximately 26% of which show up once; roughly 3% is in the top ten. Study outcomes and limitations: Larger-cohort validation covered only one TCR beta V-J rearrangement. The TCR gene usage of tumor memory CD4+ T cells clustered together with blood and lymph node memory CD4+ cells and with lymph node naive CD4+ cells. Tumor Tregs overlapped most with tumor, then blood, naive CD4+ cells.

The CDR3 is made up of 17 amino acids. Germline V gene sequence: CDR1 MNHNY, CDR2 SVGAGI (reference sequence). The junction had 18 bases not matched to a gene; V was cut back by 11 bases and J by 0 bases. Tregs were sorted as CD4+CD25+CD127-/low cells. Sequenced input: Tregs sorted from a lymph node. The chain carries TRBV6-6 and TRBJ1-1; TRBD1 matches 7 bases. This sequence originates from a female donor with breast cancer. CDR3 coding DNA: TGTGCCTCCACCTGGGGACAGCCGTATCAATTGAACACTGAAGCTTTCTTT. This codes for CASTWGQPYQLNTEAFF.